This T cell receptor beta chain came from a study of blood T cells in healthy people across ages. General study results and limits: Diversity of TCR beta per million T cells declined in a roughly linear way with age. Investigators treated diversity estimates from one million T cells as underestimates.

This clonotype occurred a few times. Its target is unknown. Sample-barcoded 5' priming and a J-beta primer mix drove a second PCR of 7 to 11 cycles. TCRdb redid the calling of the 5' RACE reads with MiXCR, one entry per CDR3 protein. The data contain approximately 490,000 distinct CDR3 sequences, more than 20% of them singletons. The CDR3 has 13 amino acids. V was clipped by 8 bases and J by 5 bases, with 14 bases between them. In germline, CDR1 is MGHDK, CDR2 SYGVNS. The same data also went into a second study, on T cells of mothers and their children. That paper states: Second-PCR amplification with M1S added sample barcodes and 2-4 random nucleotides.

The chain joins TRBV25-1 to TRBJ2-3, with D perhaps TRBD1 (5 bases). The sequenced material came from blood. The sequence was collected from a boy aged 5-17 years in good health. The CDR3 DNA follows: TGTGCCAGCCGACAGTTCCATGGAGATACGCAGTATTTT. Protein: CASRQFHGDTQYF.